Shown below are 16 T cell receptor beta chains from a single sample sequenced in a study of human T cells and chemical hapten exposure. TCRdb ran MiXCR on the RACE reads and lists one entry per CDR3 protein. The data show roughly 380,000 distinct CDR3 sequences, about 4.8% seen once. Time point here: patch test 1, 2 weeks after DPC sensitization. Specified treatment: therapeutic diphenylcyclopropenone sensitization with weekly scalp DPC. The material was whole blood, obtained in connection with sensitization to the hapten diphenylcyclopropenone (DPC). All receptors come from a woman aged 50 to 60 with alopecia areata. Some clones in this sample may be carry-over from other donors' samples.

This chain uses TRBV2 with TRBJ2-7; TRBD2 matches at 7 bases. Germline values: CDR1 SNHLY, CDR2 FYNNEI. CDR3 length: 12 residues. The CDR3 reads CAGGKGAYEQYF. The CDR3 nucleotides are TGTGCGGGGGGGAAAGGAGCCTACGAGCAGTACTTC.

The chain employs TRBV5-1 and TRBJ1-4; 7 bases map to TRBD1. Germline lookup yields CDR1 SGHRS and CDR2 YFSETQ. V was pared by 4 bases and J by 5 bases, with 11 bases of the junction left unmatched. CDR3 length: 16 residues. This CDR3 is CASSLTGTARNEKLFF. In DNA, the CDR3 is TGCGCCAGCAGCCTGACCGGGACAGCGCGAAATGAAAAACTGTTTTTT.

This clonotype was observed many times. The chain uses TRBV12-3 or TRBV12-4 and TRBJ2-7; no reliable D call. The CDR3 runs 12 residues. Trimming removed 6 bases at V and 4 bases at J, with 10 bases between. The CDR3 reads CASSNNTYEQYF. The CDR3 DNA reads as TGTGCCAGCAGCAACAATACATACGAGCAGTACTTC.

In its sample, this clonotype was seen a few times. The chain links TRBV30 to TRBJ2-5, with 7 bases aligning to TRBD2. V shed 0 bases, J shed 5 bases, and the junction held 9 bases outside the gene matches. Germline CDR1 reads GTSNPN; CDR2 reads SVGIG (reference sequence). The CDR3 extends over 15 amino acids. This CDR3 is CAWSVGSGRFETQYF. The CDR3 nucleotides read TGTGCCTGGAGTGTAGGTAGCGGGCGATTTGAGACCCAGTACTTC.

This clonotype was observed many times. The V call is TRBV7-2, the J call TRBJ1-2; 8 bases align to TRBD1. The junction had 10 bases not matched to a gene; V was cut back by 2 bases and J by 8 bases. CDR1 and CDR2 (germline): SGHTA, FQGNSA. The CDR3 has 15 amino acids. The CDR3 protein is CASSLRLAGGNGYTF. CDR3 DNA: TGTGCCAGCAGCTTACGGTTGGCAGGGGGCAACGGCTACACCTTC.

This clonotype was found many times. This sequence joins TRBV4-2 and TRBJ2-4, with 8 positions matching TRBD2. The V gene's germline CDR1 is LGHNA and CDR2 YNFKEQ. V dropped 0 bases and J dropped 4; count of bases not matched to a gene: 11. The CDR3 runs 18 residues. Here the CDR3 reads CASSQDGGAGATKNIQYF. For the CDR3, the DNA is TGTGCCAGCAGCCAAGATGGGGGAGCGGGAGCTACTAAAAACATTCAGTACTTC.

This clonotype was detected ten times or more. The V and J genes are TRBV5-1 and TRBJ2-3, with no clear D. The germline V gene has CDR1 SGHRS and CDR2 YFSETQ. V was trimmed by 4 bases and J by 5 bases, leaving 8 bases between them. The CDR3 length is 12 residues. The CDR3 is CASSRSGDTQYF. In nucleotides, the CDR3 is TGCGCCAGCAGCAGGTCTGGAGATACGCAGTATTTT.

This clonotype has at least ten counts. This chain links TRBV20-1 with TRBJ2-3; D not certain. Per the germline V gene, CDR1 is DFQATT and CDR2 is SNEGSKA (reference sequence). The length of the CDR3 is 12 residues. Trimming took off 0 bases at V and 6 bases at J, with 7 bases between the two ends. CDR3 region: CSARDTVDTQYF. The CDR3 coding sequence is TGCAGTGCTAGAGACACAGTGGATACGCAGTATTTT.

This clonotype was counted many times. The rearrangement joins TRBV4-3 to TRBJ2-7, with D tentatively TRBD2 (6 bases). Germline V CDR1 and CDR2: LGHNA, YSLEER. Trimming removed 1 base at V and 7 bases at J, with 11 bases between. The CDR3 is made up of 13 amino acids. The CDR3 loop reads CASSQGLAGEQYF. DNA for the CDR3: TGCGCCAGCAGCCAAGGACTGGCGGGAGAGCAGTACTTC.

The rearrangement uses TRBV3-1 and TRBJ2-1; 7 positions match TRBD1. This CDR3 comprises 16 residues. Germline-derived CDR1 and CDR2 are LGHDT and YNNKEL (reference sequence). The trim removed 5 bases at V and 5 bases at J, leaving 12 bases unmatched. The CDR3 region has the DNA TGTGCCAGCAGCTCACGGAGGACAGGAAATAACAATGAGCAGTTCTTC. This codes for CASSSRRTGNNNEQFF.

The rearrangement joins TRBV7-8 to TRBJ2-5; D unclear. The germline CDR1 and CDR2 sequences are SGHVS and FQNEAQ. Deletions cut 3 bases from V and 3 bases from J, with 11 bases between. This CDR3 has 14 amino acids. CDR3 sequence (DNA): TGTGCCAGCAGCTTCCTTCAGATGGAAGAGACCCAGTACTTC. It encodes CASSFLQMEETQYF.

This clonotype showed up many times. The chain employs TRBV27 and TRBJ2-1; 7 bases align to TRBD2. The CDR3 runs to 13 residues. Germline CDR1 reads MNHEY; CDR2 reads SMNVEV (reference sequence). J was trimmed by 7 bases and V by 5 bases; bases with no gene match: 5. Here the CDR3 DNA reads TGTGCCAGCAGTCCCAGCGGGAAAAATGAGCAGTTCTTC. Its protein product is CASSPSGKNEQFF.

This clonotype was seen many times. The V call is TRBV30, the J call TRBJ1-5; no reliable D call. The ends were cut back, 0 bases at V and 6 bases at J, with 9 bases in the middle. This CDR3 comprises 13 residues. From germline, CDR1 is GTSNPN and CDR2 SVGIG (reference sequence). The CDR3 loop is CAWSVAARQPQHF. The DNA of the CDR3 is TGTGCCTGGAGTGTCGCAGCCCGTCAGCCCCAGCATTTT.

The chain uses TRBV20-1 and TRBJ1-2, with 8 bases matching TRBD1. V dropped 2 bases and J dropped 6; count of bases not matched to a gene: 2. CDR3 size: 12 residues. Germline V lookup: CDR1 DFQATT, CDR2 SNEGSKA (reference sequence). The CDR3 spells CSARQTGDGYTF. CDR3 in DNA: TGCAGTGCTAGACAGACAGGGGATGGCTACACCTTC.

The sample holds many counts of this clonotype. The rearrangement joins TRBV6-1 to TRBJ2-7; D remains unclear. V dropped 2 bases and J dropped 3 bases, with 11 bases sitting between them. CDR3 length equals 14 residues. The germline V gene has CDR1 MNHNS and CDR2 SASEGT. This chain's CDR3 is CASSESAEYYEQYF. The CDR3 DNA reads TGTGCCAGCAGTGAATCGGCGGAATACTACGAGCAGTACTTC.

There are many counts of this clonotype. The chain links TRBV7-9 to TRBJ2-3; tentative D call: TRBD1 (7 bases). The CDR3 extends over 18 amino acids. Trimming took off 4 bases at V and 1 base at J, with 21 bases between the two ends. CDR1 and CDR2 from the germline V gene are SEHNR and FQNEAQ (reference sequence). In DNA, the CDR3 is TGTGCCAGCAGCTCCCCGGCAGGGGGAGGCTCTGGCACAGATACGCAGTATTTT. Protein: CASSSPAGGGSGTDTQYF.